These 32 T cell receptor beta chains originate from one sample sequenced in a study of cytomegalovirus exposure and HLA in healthy donors. Some clones are missing from TCRdb's copy, which holds only in-frame ones; the method was immunoSEQ multiplex PCR. The sample records about 360,000 clones, 86% being singletons. Sample: PBMCs. The receptors originated from a woman between 18 and 29 years old in good health and CMV-seronegative.

The chain uses TRBV6-6 and TRBJ2-1, with D possibly matching TRBD1 (6 bases). Germline CDR1 MNHNY, CDR2 SVGAGI (reference sequence). The CDR3 covers 13 residues. Trimming stripped 1 base from V and 10 bases from J, with 11 bases between. The DNA of the CDR3 is TGTGCCAGCAGTTACTGGGGGACACGGGAGCAGTTCTTC. As protein: CASSYWGTREQFF.

Written as DNA, the CDR3 is TGTGCCAGTACCCTGGGACAGGGGCGGCAAGAGACCCAGTACTTC. Its translation: CASTLGQGRQETQYF. This sequence joins TRBV19 and TRBJ2-5; 10 nucleotides match TRBD1. The CDR3 consists of 15 residues. The V gene end was trimmed by 7 bases and the J gene end by 2 bases; junction bases not matched to a gene: 7. The germline CDR1 and CDR2 sequences are LNHDA and SQIVND (reference sequence).

This clone has only one observation. In the same sample, other DNA sequences code for this CDR3. The rearrangement joins TRBV29-1 to TRBJ1-4; tentative D call: TRBD1 (5 bases). Germline-derived CDR1 and CDR2 are SQVTM and ANQGSEA. The CDR3 is 13 amino acids. The V end was cut by 3 bases, the J end by 7 bases, with 12 bases between. For the CDR3, the DNA is TGCAGCGTTGAGGGGCAGGGCGGTGAAAAACTGTTTTTT. Its protein is CSVEGQGGEKLFF.

This clone was detected only once. The J gene is TRBJ2-2, the V gene TRBV6-5, with D perhaps matching TRBD1 (6 bases). V was cut by 2 bases and J by 8 bases, with 12 bases left in between. From germline, CDR1 is MNHEY and CDR2 SVGAGI. The length of the CDR3 is 14 residues. As DNA, the CDR3 is TGTGCCAGCAGTTACGGGCAGGGGTTGGGGGAGCTGTTTTTT. It is translated as CASSYGQGLGELFF.

CDR3 sequence (DNA): TGTGCCAGCATTCCGGGGAGTGGCACAGATACGCAGTATTTT. Residues: CASIPGSGTDTQYF. The chain carries TRBV2 and TRBJ2-3, with D perhaps matching TRBD2 (5 bases). Germline CDR1 SNHLY, CDR2 FYNNEI. V dropped 7 bases and J dropped 1 base, with 12 bases sitting between them. The length of the CDR3 is 14 residues. Together with reference TRBV2 and TRBJ2-3, the CDR3 gives the full variable domain: EPEVTQTPSHQVTQMGQEVILRCVPISNHLYFYWYRQILGQKVEFLVSFYNNEISEKSEIFDDQFSVERPDGSNFTLKIRSTKLEDSAMYFCASIPGSGTDTQYFGPGTRLTVL.

V usage is TRBV5-1 and J usage is TRBJ2-2, with no clear D. The CDR3 covers 17 residues. Trimming took off 0 bases at V and 5 bases at J, with 17 bases between the two ends. Germline CDR1 reads SGHRS; CDR2 reads YFSETQ. The CDR3 sequence is CASSLGVSQAETGELFF. CDR3 DNA: TGCGCCAGCAGCTTGGGGGTCAGTCAGGCCGAGACCGGGGAGCTGTTTTTT.

This clone was counted a few times. The rearrangement uses TRBV19 and TRBJ2-1, with 15 bases identical to TRBD2. The trim removed 7 bases at V and 8 bases at J, leaving 12 bases unmatched. Germline CDR1 is LNHDA and CDR2 is SQIVND (reference sequence). This CDR3 is 17 amino acids long. The CDR3 here is CASTPGGGLAGGHEQFF. CDR3 bases: TGTGCCAGTACCCCGGGGGGGGGACTAGCGGGAGGCCATGAGCAGTTCTTC.

This clone has ten or more counts. The genes are TRBV30 and TRBJ2-3, with D unclear. CDR1 GTSNPN and CDR2 SVGIG come from the germline V gene (reference sequence). CDR3 size: 15 residues. V was trimmed by 0 bases and J by 4 bases, leaving 14 bases between them. CDR3 residues: CAWSVLGAKPDTQYF. In nucleotides, the CDR3 is TGTGCCTGGAGTGTACTTGGTGCTAAACCAGATACGCAGTATTTT.

The rearrangement links TRBV2 to TRBJ1-2, with a possible D match to TRBD1 (5 bases). This CDR3 is built from 15 residues. Per the germline V gene, CDR1 is SNHLY and CDR2 is FYNNEI. V lost 0 bases to trimming and J lost 4 bases, with 12 bases between them. The CDR3 coding sequence is TGTGCCAGCAGTGAAGCGATGACAGCCAGCTATGGCTACACCTTC. It encodes CASSEAMTASYGYTF.

The chain uses TRBV19 and TRBJ2-4, with 7 positions matching TRBD1. Looked up from germline, CDR1 is LNHDA and CDR2 is SQIVND (reference sequence). After removal of 5 bases from V and 3 bases from J, the junction contained 7 bases not matched to a gene. CDR3 length equals 15 residues. In nucleotides, the CDR3 is TGTGCCAGTAGTGTTGACAGGGAAATCAAAAACATTCAGTACTTC. Its translation is CASSVDREIKNIQYF. The variable domain in full, completed from reference TRBV19 and TRBJ2-4, reads DGGITQSPKYLFRKEGQNVTLSCEQNLNHDAMYWYRQDPGQGLRLIYYSQIVNDFQKGDIAEGYSVSREKKESFPLTVTSAQKNPTAFYLCASSVDREIKNIQYFGAGTRLSVL.

This chain uses TRBV7-9 with TRBJ2-1; 9 bases are shared with TRBD2. V lost 1 base to trimming and J lost 7 bases; unmatched junction nucleotides: 8. This CDR3 has 16 residues. Per germline, CDR1 SEHNR and CDR2 FQNEAQ (reference sequence). As DNA, the CDR3 is TGTGCCAGCAGCTTAGGGGCGGCGGGAGGGCTGAATGAGCAGTTCTTC. Encoded protein: CASSLGAAGGLNEQFF.

This chain joins TRBV2 and TRBJ1-4; possibly TRBD1 for D (6 bases). Germline V gene data show CDR1 as SNHLY and CDR2 as FYNNEI. The length of the CDR3 is 15 residues. The V and J ends lost 5 bases and 3 bases respectively, with 13 bases between them. The DNA for the CDR3 is TGTGCCAGCAGTATCCAGGGACAAGCTAATGAAAAACTGTTTTTT. Its protein product is CASSIQGQANEKLFF.

The chain recombines TRBV29-1 with TRBJ2-5, with 11 bases lining up with TRBD2. The CDR3 totals 13 residues. CDR1 SQVTM and CDR2 ANQGSEA come from the germline V gene. The V gene end was trimmed by 7 bases and the J gene end by 5 bases; junction bases not matched to a gene: 6. CDR3 sequence (DNA): TGCAGCGCAATAGCGGGAGGGGGTGAGACCCAGTACTTC. Its translation: CSAIAGGGETQYF.

The chain couples TRBV30 to TRBJ1-2, with D possibly being TRBD1 (5 bases). The length of the CDR3 is 13 residues. Germline CDR1 and CDR2: GTSNPN and SVGIG (reference sequence). Trimming cost V 2 bases and J 3 bases, with 10 bases left between them. CDR3 sequence: CAWSLGRDYGYTF. CDR3 coding DNA: TGTGCCTGGAGTTTGGGCAGGGACTATGGCTACACCTTC.

The chain carries TRBV18 and TRBJ2-7; maybe TRBD1 (5 bases). V was clipped by 3 bases and J by 2 bases, with 11 bases between them. The CDR3 runs to 14 residues. CDR1 and CDR2 from the germline V gene are KGHSH and LQKENI. CDR3 nucleotides: TGTGCCAGCTCACCGGCAGGGTTAACCTACGAGCAGTACTTC. Translation: CASSPAGLTYEQYF.

The chain employs TRBV27 and TRBJ1-6; 7 nucleotides match TRBD1. The V and J ends lost 2 bases and 9 bases, in that order; junction bases with no gene match: 16. Per the germline V gene, CDR1 is MNHEY and CDR2 is SMNVEV (reference sequence). The CDR3 runs to 18 residues. This chain's CDR3 is CASSLTGTDGLVFSPLHF. CDR3 coding DNA: TGTGCCAGCAGTTTAACGGGGACAGATGGGTTGGTTTTTTCACCCCTCCACTTT.

The chain carries TRBV11-1 and TRBJ2-1; a weak D match, TRBD1 (5 bases). V lost 4 bases and J lost 7, with 14 bases in between. The CDR3 spans 14 residues. Per germline, CDR1 SGHAT and CDR2 FQDESV (reference sequence). CDR3 nucleotides: TGTGCCAGCAGCTCCGGGCCTAGGGGAAATGAGCAGTTCTTC. This encodes CASSSGPRGNEQFF.

The gene calls are TRBV27 and TRBJ1-3; the D is unclear. The CDR3 sequence is 13 residues long. Germline-derived CDR1 and CDR2 are MNHEY and SMNVEV (reference sequence). Trimming took 5 bases from V and 0 from J, leaving 5 bases between them. For the CDR3, the DNA is TGTGCCAGCAGTGTCAGCTCTGGAAACACCATATATTTT. Protein sequence: CASSVSSGNTIYF.

The genes are TRBV28 and TRBJ1-2; 10 bases fit TRBD1. Germline V gene lookup returns CDR1 MDHEN and CDR2 SYDVKM. The CDR3 consists of 14 residues. V trimming: 5 bases; J trimming: 11 bases; junction bases outside the gene matches: 11. The chain's CDR3 is CASSLTGGRMGYTF. The CDR3 DNA sequence: TGTGCCAGCAGTCTGACAGGGGGCCGAATGGGATACACCTTC.

The chain joins TRBV27 to TRBJ1-6; D gene ambiguous. Per the germline V gene, CDR1 is MNHEY and CDR2 is SMNVEV (reference sequence). The V end lost 5 bases, the J end lost 5 bases, and 10 bases lay between the germline ends. The CDR3 sequence is 14 residues long. CDR3: CASSLDWHNSPLHF. CDR3 DNA sequence: TGTGCCAGCAGTCTCGACTGGCATAATTCACCCCTCCACTTT.

This chain uses TRBV28 with TRBJ1-1; possibly TRBD1 for D (5 bases). This CDR3 is built from 13 residues. The germline V gene encodes CDR1 MDHEN and CDR2 SYDVKM. V was trimmed by 9 bases and J by 4 bases, leaving 15 bases between them. This chain's CDR3 is CASAGPGFTEAFF. CDR3 in DNA: TGTGCCAGTGCGGGGCCAGGGTTCACTGAAGCTTTCTTT.

Turning to this clone: Other nucleotide sequences in the sample specify the same CDR3. The rearrangement uses TRBV30 and TRBJ2-7; D may be TRBD1 (6 bases). Trimming stripped 0 bases from V and 6 bases from J, with 9 bases between. Germline V lookup: CDR1 GTSNPN, CDR2 SVGIG (reference sequence). The CDR3 extends over 12 amino acids. The CDR3 region is CAWSVLGGEQYF. DNA for the CDR3: TGTGCCTGGAGTGTATTAGGGGGCGAGCAGTACTTC.

The chain carries TRBV6-4 and TRBJ2-2; D might be TRBD1 (6 bases). V was trimmed by 5 bases and J by 4 bases, leaving 8 bases between them. Germline loops: CDR1 MRHNA, CDR2 SNTAGT. The CDR3 sequence is 13 residues long. The CDR3, as DNA: TGTGCCAGCAGTACAGGGATCACCGGGGAGCTGTTTTTT. This codes for CASSTGITGELFF.

The DNA for the CDR3 is TGTGCCAGCACACTAGCGGGGGGGCCCAGGCCCGGGGAGCTGTTTTTT. This codes for CASTLAGGPRPGELFF. The chain carries TRBV5-4 and TRBJ2-2, with TRBD2 matching over 13 bases. The germline CDR1 and CDR2 sequences are SGHNT and YYREEE (reference sequence). This CDR3 is 16 amino acids long. V dropped 6 bases and J dropped 6; count of bases not matched to a gene: 8. The full variable domain, completed using reference TRBV5-4 and TRBJ2-2, is ETGVTQSPTHLIKTRGQQVTLRCSSQSGHNTVSWYQQALGQGPQFIFQYYREEENGRGNFPPRFSGLQFPNYSSELNVNALELDDSALYLCASTLAGGPRPGELFFGEGSRLTVL.

This sequence joins TRBV30 and TRBJ1-2; TRBD1 matches at 12 bases. The CDR3 extends over 17 amino acids. V was pared by 3 bases and J by 4 bases, with 12 bases of the junction left unmatched. CDR1 and CDR2 from the germline V gene are GTSNPN and SVGIG (reference sequence). Written as DNA, the CDR3 is TGTGCCTGGAGCGGGCCGGGACAGGGGGCCTACCCCTATGGCTACACCTTC. Residues: CAWSGPGQGAYPYGYTF.

The chain links TRBV14 to TRBJ1-6; the D is unclear. The CDR3 consists of 13 residues. Germline assignment: CDR1 SGHDN and CDR2 FVKESK. Trimming took 6 bases from V and 0 from J, leaving 3 bases between them. The CDR3, as DNA: TGTGCCAGCAGGAGCTCCTATAATTCACCCCTCCACTTT. This sequence encodes CASRSSYNSPLHF. The complete variable domain, with remaining parts taken from reference TRBV14 and TRBJ1-6, reads EAGVTQFPSHSVIEKGQTVTLRCDPISGHDNLYWYRRVMGKEIKFLLHFVKESKQDESGMPNNRFLAERTGGTYSTLKVQPAELEDSGVYFCASRSSYNSPLHFGNGTRLTVT.

This chain connects TRBV19 to TRBJ1-6, with TRBD1 matching 8 bases. Germline V gene lookup returns CDR1 LNHDA and CDR2 SQIVND (reference sequence). The V and J ends lost 7 bases and 10 bases, in that order; junction bases with no gene match: 6. CDR3 length: 13 residues. Here the CDR3 reads CASNDRGGSPLHF. In DNA form, the CDR3 reads TGTGCCAGTAACGACAGGGGCGGGTCACCCCTCCACTTT.

The chain carries TRBV7-9 and TRBJ1-5, with 9 bases identical to TRBD1. CDR1 and CDR2 from the germline V gene are SEHNR and FQNEAQ (reference sequence). The CDR3 extends over 15 amino acids. The J segment lost 7 bases and the V segment lost 1 base, leaving 5 bases of the junction unmatched. In DNA, the CDR3 is TGTGCCAGCAGCTTAGTGGGACAGGGATCCCAGCCCCAGCATTTT. Translation: CASSLVGQGSQPQHF. The whole variable domain, remainder taken from reference TRBV7-9 and TRBJ1-5, is DTGVSQNPRHKITKRGQNVTFRCDPISEHNRLYWYRQTLGQGPEFLTYFQNEAQLEKSRLLSDRFSAERPKGSFSTLEIQRTEQGDSAMYLCASSLVGQGSQPQHFGDGTRLSIL.

The V call is TRBV20-1, the J call TRBJ2-1; perhaps TRBD2 as D (6 bases). The germline gives CDR1 DFQATT, CDR2 SNEGSKA (reference sequence). This CDR3 comprises 11 residues. V lost 6 bases to trimming and J lost 10 bases, with 13 bases between them. The DNA of the CDR3 is TGCAGTGCCCGTGCCAGCGGGGAGCAGTTCTTC. Protein sequence: CSARASGEQFF.

The rearrangement uses TRBV27 and TRBJ2-1, with 9 bases aligning to TRBD1. J gave up 0 bases and V 4 bases, and 10 bases lay outside the gene matches. The CDR3 runs to 18 residues. The V gene's germline CDR1 is MNHEY and CDR2 SMNVEV (reference sequence). The CDR3 spells CASSYLRTGGVSYNEQFF. The CDR3 DNA reads as TGTGCCAGCAGTTACTTACGAACAGGGGGCGTCTCCTACAATGAGCAGTTCTTC.

The chain recombines TRBV6-1 with TRBJ2-5, with 9 positions matching TRBD1. The J segment lost 3 bases and the V segment lost 3 bases, leaving 8 bases of the junction unmatched. In germline, CDR1 is MNHNS, CDR2 SASEGT. This CDR3 comprises 16 residues. The CDR3 DNA is TGTGCCAGCAGTGACCCGACAGGGGGAGCCAAAGAGACCCAGTACTTC. It translates to CASSDPTGGAKETQYF.

The chain employs TRBV28 and TRBJ1-3; D remains unclear. Germline V gene data show CDR1 as MDHEN and CDR2 as SYDVKM. The CDR3 is 13 amino acids. V was cut by 3 bases and J by 8 bases, with 11 bases left in between. The CDR3 protein is CASSLGMTDTIYF. CDR3 DNA sequence: TGTGCCAGCAGTTTGGGCATGACGGACACCATATATTTT.